The next 17 T cell receptor beta chains were all read from a single sample in a study of T cell responses to AZD1222 COVID-19 vaccine. Only in-frame clones appear in the TCRdb table, and some are missing; sequencing was by immunoSEQ multiplex PCR. The sample lists more than 70,000 clones; about 85% were seen once. The source was peripheral blood, collected 28 days after the second AZD1222 dose. The receptors stem from an adult who received the AZD1222 COVID-19 vaccine.

The V gene is TRBV6-5, the J gene TRBJ2-2; D is perhaps TRBD1 (5 bases). CDR1 MNHEY and CDR2 SVGAGI come from the germline V gene. V shed 6 bases and J shed 0 bases, with 11 bases lying between them. The CDR3 has 15 amino acids. The CDR3 DNA is TGTGCCAGCAGAACCAGACAGTCGAACACCGGGGAGCTGTTTTTT. Its protein product is CASRTRQSNTGELFF.

The chain has TRBV28 and TRBJ1-4; 11 bases match TRBD1. V lost 6 bases to trimming and J lost 7 bases; unmatched junction nucleotides: 7. Germline V gives CDR1 MDHEN, CDR2 SYDVKM. The CDR3 sequence is 15 residues long. The CDR3 is CASRETGQGGEKLFF. The CDR3 DNA sequence: TGTGCCAGCAGAGAAACGGGACAGGGGGGTGAAAAACTGTTTTTT.

The gene calls are TRBV19 and TRBJ1-4, with D maybe TRBD1 (6 bases). V lost 2 bases to trimming and J lost 8 bases, with 15 bases between them. Germline V lookup: CDR1 LNHDA, CDR2 SQIVND (reference sequence). The CDR3 is 15 residues long. As DNA, the CDR3 is TGTGCCAGTAGTATACCAACAGGGACGGAGGAAAAACTGTTTTTT. Amino acid sequence: CASSIPTGTEEKLFF.

V gene TRBV2 combines with J gene TRBJ1-4; tentative D call: TRBD1 (6 bases). The V end lost 10 bases, the J end lost 5 bases, and 14 bases lay between the germline ends. Germline lookup yields CDR1 SNHLY and CDR2 FYNNEI. The CDR3 is made up of 13 amino acids. The CDR3 protein is CATTGPVNEKLFF. The CDR3 DNA reads as TGTGCCACCACAGGGCCTGTAAATGAAAAACTGTTTTTT.

The chain is built from TRBV9 and TRBJ2-2; D is unresolved. The CDR3 has 12 residues. V was shortened by 7 bases and J by 3 bases, with 7 bases between the two germline ends. Per the germline V gene, CDR1 is SGDLS and CDR2 is YYNGEE. Here the CDR3 reads CASGKDTGELFF. CDR3 coding DNA: TGTGCCAGCGGCAAAGACACCGGGGAGCTGTTTTTT.

V and J are TRBV7-6 and TRBJ2-1, with D perhaps matching TRBD1 (7 bases). The CDR3 extends over 16 amino acids. Germline CDR1 reads SGHVS; CDR2 reads FNYEAQ. V was clipped by 0 bases and J by 4 bases, with 13 bases between them. CDR3 sequence (DNA): TGTGCCAGCAGCTTAGCGGGACAGCGGGTATACAATGAGCAGTTCTTC. Protein sequence: CASSLAGQRVYNEQFF.

The chain couples TRBV7-9 to TRBJ1-1, with no clear D. Trimming took off 5 bases at V and 1 base at J, with 11 bases between the two ends. Germline V gene sequence: CDR1 SEHNR, CDR2 FQNEAQ (reference sequence). The CDR3 runs to 14 residues. The CDR3 here is CASSVRISNTEAFF. The CDR3 nucleotides read TGTGCCAGCAGCGTAAGAATATCGAACACTGAAGCTTTCTTT.

This clone appeared once. The chain links TRBV5-1 to TRBJ2-2, with 12 bases that match TRBD2. The V segment lost 4 bases and the J segment 6 bases; nucleotides outside the gene matches: 4. Germline CDR1 SGHRS, CDR2 YFSETQ. The CDR3 is 15 residues long. This CDR3 reads CASSGGLAGPGELFF. The DNA of the CDR3 is TGCGCCAGCAGCGGGGGACTAGCGGGTCCCGGGGAGCTGTTTTTT.

V gene TRBV25-1 combines with J gene TRBJ1-3; D ambiguous. CDR3 length equals 15 residues. CDR1 and CDR2 (germline): MGHDK, SYGVNS. V was cut by 5 bases and J by 0 bases, with 11 bases left in between. CDR3 region: CASSQDSHSGNTIYF. Written as DNA, the CDR3 is TGTGCCAGCAGTCAGGACTCGCACTCTGGAAACACCATATATTTT.

The chain is built from TRBV6-4 and TRBJ1-5, with D uncertain. The germline V gene encodes CDR1 MRHNA and CDR2 SNTAGT. The CDR3 is made up of 14 amino acids. Trimming cost V 5 bases and J 7 bases, with 15 bases left between them. The CDR3 loop reads CASSPWVRDQPQHF. CDR3 bases: TGTGCCAGCAGTCCCTGGGTCAGAGACCAGCCCCAGCATTTT.

This rearrangement joins TRBV6-2 or TRBV6-3 to TRBJ2-3; 7 bases line up with TRBD2. The CDR3 loop spans 18 amino acids. With 2 bases clipped from V and 1 base from J, the junction kept 12 bases outside the gene matches. Germline V gives CDR1 MNHEY, CDR2 SVGEGT. CDR3 DNA: TGTGCCAGCAGTTACGTCGGTCTTGCGGGAGCGGGCACAGATACGCAGTATTTT. Translating it yields CASSYVGLAGAGTDTQYF.

The CDR3 DNA sequence: TGTGCCAGCAGCTCTAGCGGGATCATCAATGAGCAGTTCTTC. Translation: CASSSSGIINEQFF. The chain uses TRBV13 and TRBJ2-1; 9 bases line up with TRBD2. V shed 4 bases and J 6 bases; nucleotides not matched to a gene: 4. Germline loops: CDR1 PRHDT, CDR2 FYEKMQ (reference sequence). The CDR3 runs to 14 residues.

This chain connects TRBV4-1 to TRBJ1-1, with a possible D match to TRBD1 (6 bases). V gave up 2 bases and J gave up 1 base, with 8 bases separating them. Per germline, CDR1 MGHRA and CDR2 YSYEKL. The CDR3 contains 14 residues. The CDR3, as DNA: TGCGCCAGCAGCCAAATGGACAGGAACACTGAAGCTTTCTTT. It translates to CASSQMDRNTEAFF.

This chain uses TRBV27 with TRBJ1-2, with D possibly TRBD1 on 5 matching bases. V was trimmed by 0 bases and J by 0 bases, leaving 14 bases between them. The germline V gene encodes CDR1 MNHEY and CDR2 SMNVEV (reference sequence). This CDR3 has 17 amino acids. This CDR3 is CASSLSRGLQANYGYTF. The CDR3 DNA sequence: TGTGCCAGCAGTTTATCTAGGGGACTGCAAGCTAACTATGGCTACACCTTC.

This chain connects TRBV5-6 to TRBJ1-4; no definite D call. The CDR3 spans 15 residues. With 5 bases removed from V and 6 bases from J, the gap between germline ends came to 17 bases. Germline CDR1 is SGHDT and CDR2 is YYEEEE. The CDR3 sequence is CASSYRPPAYEKLFF. CDR3 nucleotides: TGTGCCAGCAGTTACCGACCTCCGGCTTATGAAAAACTGTTTTTT.

This clone is a singleton in its sample. The genes are TRBV7-2 and TRBJ2-5, with D perhaps matching TRBD2 (6 bases). V dropped 0 bases and J dropped 9 bases, with 11 bases sitting between them. CDR1 and CDR2 from the germline V gene are SGHTA and FQGNSA. The CDR3 runs 13 residues. The CDR3 nucleotides are TGTGCCAGCAGCTTAGCGCTCGGCGGGGCCCAGTACTTC. It encodes CASSLALGGAQYF. The full variable domain, in which reference TRBV7-2 and TRBJ2-5 provide the parts outside the CDR3, is GAGVSQSPSNKVTEKGKDVELRCDPISGHTALYWYRQSLGQGLEFLIYFQGNSAPDKSGLPSDRFSAERTGGSVSTLTIQRTQQEDSAVYLCASSLALGGAQYFGPGTRLLVL.

The chain links TRBV2 to TRBJ1-5; D remains unclear. The CDR3 has 15 residues. Germline assignment: CDR1 SNHLY and CDR2 FYNNEI. V lost 4 bases to trimming and J lost 1 base, with 11 bases between them. CDR3 in DNA: TGTGCCAGCAGTGGGCGACATTTGAGCAATCAGCCCCAGCATTTT. It yields the protein CASSGRHLSNQPQHF.